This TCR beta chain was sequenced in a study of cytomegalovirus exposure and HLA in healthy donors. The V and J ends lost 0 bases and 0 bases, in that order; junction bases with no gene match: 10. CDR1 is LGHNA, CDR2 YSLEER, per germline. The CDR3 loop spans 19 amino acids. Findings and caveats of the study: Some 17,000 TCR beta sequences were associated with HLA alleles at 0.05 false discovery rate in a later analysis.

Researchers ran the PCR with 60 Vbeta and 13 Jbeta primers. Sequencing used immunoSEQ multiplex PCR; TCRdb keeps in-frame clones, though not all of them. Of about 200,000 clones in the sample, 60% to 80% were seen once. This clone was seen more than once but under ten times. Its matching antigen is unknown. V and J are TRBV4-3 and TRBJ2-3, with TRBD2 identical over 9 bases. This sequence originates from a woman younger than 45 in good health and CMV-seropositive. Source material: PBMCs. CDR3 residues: CASSQDASGGSSSTDTQYF. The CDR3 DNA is TGCGCCAGCAGCCAAGACGCGAGCGGGGGGTCCTCTAGCACAGATACGCAGTATTTT.